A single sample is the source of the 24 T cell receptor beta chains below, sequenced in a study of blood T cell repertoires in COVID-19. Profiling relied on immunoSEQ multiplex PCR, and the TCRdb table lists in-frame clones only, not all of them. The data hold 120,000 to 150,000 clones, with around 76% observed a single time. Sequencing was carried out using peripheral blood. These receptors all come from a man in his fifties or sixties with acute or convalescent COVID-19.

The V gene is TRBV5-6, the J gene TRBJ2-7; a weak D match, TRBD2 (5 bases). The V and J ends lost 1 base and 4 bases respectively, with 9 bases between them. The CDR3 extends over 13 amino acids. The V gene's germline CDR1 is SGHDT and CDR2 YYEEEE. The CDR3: CASSLLGEYEQYF. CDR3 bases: TGTGCCAGCAGCTTGCTGGGAGAATACGAGCAGTACTTC.

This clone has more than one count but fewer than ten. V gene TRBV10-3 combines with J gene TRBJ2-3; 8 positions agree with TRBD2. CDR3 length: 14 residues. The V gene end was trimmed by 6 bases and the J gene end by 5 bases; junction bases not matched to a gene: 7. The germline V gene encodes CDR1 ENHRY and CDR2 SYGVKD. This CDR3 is CAIRTSASGDTQYF. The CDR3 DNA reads TGTGCCATCAGGACTAGCGCCTCGGGAGATACGCAGTATTTT.

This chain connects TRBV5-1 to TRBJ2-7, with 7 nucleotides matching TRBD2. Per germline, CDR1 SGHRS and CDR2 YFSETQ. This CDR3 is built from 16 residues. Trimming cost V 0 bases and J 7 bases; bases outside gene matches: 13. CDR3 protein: CASSLGPQAGVGEQYF. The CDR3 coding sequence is TGCGCCAGCAGCTTGGGGCCTCAGGCGGGAGTAGGAGAGCAGTACTTC.

In nucleotides, the CDR3 is TGTGCCAGCTCACCAAGAGGCCCTGAAGCTTTCTTT. As protein: CASSPRGPEAFF. The chain carries TRBV18 and TRBJ1-1; D gene uncertain. This CDR3 comprises 12 residues. Between the trimmed V and J ends, which lost 2 bases and 6 bases, there was a span of 7 bases. The germline V gene has CDR1 KGHSH and CDR2 LQKENI.

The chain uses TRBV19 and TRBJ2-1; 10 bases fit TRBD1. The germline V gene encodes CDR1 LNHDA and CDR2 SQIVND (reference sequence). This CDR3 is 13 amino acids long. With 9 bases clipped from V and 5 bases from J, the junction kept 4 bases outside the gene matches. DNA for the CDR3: TGTGCCAGCGACAGGGGGCTCAACAATGAGCAGTTCTTC. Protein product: CASDRGLNNEQFF.

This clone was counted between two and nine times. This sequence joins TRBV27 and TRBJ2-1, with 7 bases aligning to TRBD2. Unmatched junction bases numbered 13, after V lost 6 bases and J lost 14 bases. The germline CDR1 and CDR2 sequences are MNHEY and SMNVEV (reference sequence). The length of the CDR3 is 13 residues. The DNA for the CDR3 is TGTGCCAGCAGCAAACCGAAACTAGGGAGGGAGTTCTTC. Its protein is CASSKPKLGREFF.

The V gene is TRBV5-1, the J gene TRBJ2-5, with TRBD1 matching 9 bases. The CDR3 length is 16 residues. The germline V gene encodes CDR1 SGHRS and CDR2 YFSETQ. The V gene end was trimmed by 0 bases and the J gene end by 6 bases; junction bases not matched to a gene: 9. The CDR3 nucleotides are TGCGCCAGCAGCTTGGGAGGTACAGGGGGCGAGAAGACCCAGTACTTC. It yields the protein CASSLGGTGGEKTQYF.

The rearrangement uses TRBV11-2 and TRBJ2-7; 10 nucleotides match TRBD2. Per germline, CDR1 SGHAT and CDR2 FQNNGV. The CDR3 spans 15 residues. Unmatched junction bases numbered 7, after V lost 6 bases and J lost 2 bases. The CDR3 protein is CASRFSGRSAYEQYF. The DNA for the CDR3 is TGTGCCAGCAGATTTAGCGGGAGGTCCGCCTACGAGCAGTACTTC.

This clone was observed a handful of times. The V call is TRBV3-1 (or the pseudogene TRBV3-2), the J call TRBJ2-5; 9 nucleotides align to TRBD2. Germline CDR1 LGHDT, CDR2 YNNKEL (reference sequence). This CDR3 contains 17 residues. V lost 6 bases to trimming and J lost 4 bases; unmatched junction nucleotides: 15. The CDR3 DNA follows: TGTGCCAGCAGGCACGGTAGCGGGAGAGGCCCGCGAGAGACCCAGTACTTC. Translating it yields CASRHGSGRGPRETQYF.

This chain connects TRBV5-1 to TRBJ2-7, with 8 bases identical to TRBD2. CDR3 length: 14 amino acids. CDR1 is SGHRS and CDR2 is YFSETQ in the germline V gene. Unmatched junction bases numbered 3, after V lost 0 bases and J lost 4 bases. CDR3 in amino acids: CASSLGLARYEQYF. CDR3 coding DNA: TGCGCCAGCAGCTTGGGACTAGCGAGGTACGAGCAGTACTTC.

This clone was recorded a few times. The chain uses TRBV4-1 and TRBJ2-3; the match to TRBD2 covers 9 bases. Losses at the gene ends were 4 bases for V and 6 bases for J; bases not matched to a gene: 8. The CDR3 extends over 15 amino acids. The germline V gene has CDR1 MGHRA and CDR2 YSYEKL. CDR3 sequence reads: CASSRSGSGGDTQYF. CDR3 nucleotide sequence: TGCGCCAGCAGCCGGAGCGGGAGCGGGGGGGATACGCAGTATTTT.

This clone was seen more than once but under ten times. This chain's CDR3 is CASSRTPGLAGGGEQYF. CDR3 coding DNA: TGTGCCAGCTCGCGAACTCCGGGACTAGCGGGAGGTGGCGAGCAGTACTTC. V is TRBV18 and J is TRBJ2-7; 15 nucleotides line up with TRBD2. The germline gives CDR1 KGHSH, CDR2 LQKENI. With V trimmed by 6 bases and J by 6 bases, 12 bases remained unmatched. CDR3 length: 17 residues.

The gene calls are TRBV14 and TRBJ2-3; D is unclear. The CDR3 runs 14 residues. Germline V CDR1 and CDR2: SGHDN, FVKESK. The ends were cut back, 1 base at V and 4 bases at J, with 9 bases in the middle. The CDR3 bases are TGTGCCAGCAGCCAAGTTGAAGTAGCAGATACGCAGTATTTT. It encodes CASSQVEVADTQYF.

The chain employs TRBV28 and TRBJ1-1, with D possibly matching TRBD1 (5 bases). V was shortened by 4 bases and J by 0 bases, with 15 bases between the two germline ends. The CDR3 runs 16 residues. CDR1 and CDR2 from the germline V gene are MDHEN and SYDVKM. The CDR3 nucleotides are TGTGCCAGCAGTTCTACATCGCAGGGCATGAACACTGAAGCTTTCTTT. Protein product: CASSSTSQGMNTEAFF.

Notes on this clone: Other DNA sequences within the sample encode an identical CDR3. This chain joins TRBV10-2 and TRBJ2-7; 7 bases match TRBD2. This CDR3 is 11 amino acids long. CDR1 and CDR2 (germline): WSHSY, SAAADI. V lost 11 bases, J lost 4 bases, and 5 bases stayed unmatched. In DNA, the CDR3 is TGCGCCTCTAACGGGGGGTACGAGCAGTACTTC. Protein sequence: CASNGGYEQYF.

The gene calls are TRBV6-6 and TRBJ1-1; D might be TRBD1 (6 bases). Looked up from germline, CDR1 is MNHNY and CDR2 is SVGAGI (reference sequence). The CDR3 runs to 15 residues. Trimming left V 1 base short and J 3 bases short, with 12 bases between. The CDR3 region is CASSYYGGRDTEAFF. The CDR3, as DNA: TGTGCCAGCAGTTACTACGGGGGGCGGGACACTGAAGCTTTCTTT.

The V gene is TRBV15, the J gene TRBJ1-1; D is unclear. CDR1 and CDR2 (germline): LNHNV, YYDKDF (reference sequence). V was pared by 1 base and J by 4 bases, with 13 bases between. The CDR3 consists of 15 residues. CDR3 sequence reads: CATSRGGAEGTEAFF. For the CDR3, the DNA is TGTGCCACCAGCAGAGGGGGAGCCGAGGGCACTGAAGCTTTCTTT. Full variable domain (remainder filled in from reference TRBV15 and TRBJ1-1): DAMVIQNPRYQVTQFGKPVTLSCSQTLNHNVMYWYQQKSSQAPKLLFHYYDKDFNNEADTPDNFQSRRPNTSFCFLDIRSPGLGDTAMYLCATSRGGAEGTEAFFGQGTRLTVV.

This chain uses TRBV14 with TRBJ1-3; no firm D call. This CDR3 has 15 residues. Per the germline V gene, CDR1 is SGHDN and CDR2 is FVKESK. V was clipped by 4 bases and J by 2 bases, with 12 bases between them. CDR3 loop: CASSLPYSTGNTIYF. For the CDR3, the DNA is TGTGCCAGCAGCCTTCCCTACAGTACTGGAAACACCATATATTTT. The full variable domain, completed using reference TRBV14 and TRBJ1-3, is EAGVTQFPSHSVIEKGQTVTLRCDPISGHDNLYWYRRVMGKEIKFLLHFVKESKQDESGMPNNRFLAERTGGTYSTLKVQPAELEDSGVYFCASSLPYSTGNTIYFGEGSWLTVV.

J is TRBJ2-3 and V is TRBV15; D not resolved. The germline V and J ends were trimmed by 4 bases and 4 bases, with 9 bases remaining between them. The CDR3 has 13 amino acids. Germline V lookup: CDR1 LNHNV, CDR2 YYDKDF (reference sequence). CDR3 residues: CATSISPADTQYF. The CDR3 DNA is TGTGCCACCAGCATCTCACCGGCAGATACGCAGTATTTT.

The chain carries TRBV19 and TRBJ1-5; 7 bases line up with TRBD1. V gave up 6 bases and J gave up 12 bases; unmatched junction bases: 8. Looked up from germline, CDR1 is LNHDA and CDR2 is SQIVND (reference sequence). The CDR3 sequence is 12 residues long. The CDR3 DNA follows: TGTGCCAGTAGCCAGACAGGGATGGACCAGCATTTT. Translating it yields CASSQTGMDQHF. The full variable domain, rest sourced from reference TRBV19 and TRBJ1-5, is DGGITQSPKYLFRKEGQNVTLSCEQNLNHDAMYWYRQDPGQGLRLIYYSQIVNDFQKGDIAEGYSVSREKKESFPLTVTSAQKNPTAFYLCASSQTGMDQHFGDGTRLSIL.

This chain's CDR3 is CAWNRGGETQYF. Written as DNA, the CDR3 is TGTGCCTGGAATCGCGGGGGAGAGACCCAGTACTTC. The J gene is TRBJ2-5, the V gene TRBV30; 7 bases are a match to TRBD2. The trim removed 4 bases at V and 4 bases at J, leaving 3 bases unmatched. Germline V lookup: CDR1 GTSNPN, CDR2 SVGIG (reference sequence). The CDR3 consists of 12 residues.

The CDR3 reads CASSIEGGRAFF. The CDR3, as DNA: TGTGCCAGTAGTATAGAAGGGGGTAGGGCTTTCTTT. The chain has TRBV19 and TRBJ1-1; perhaps TRBD1 as D (6 bases). Germline loops: CDR1 LNHDA, CDR2 SQIVND (reference sequence). There are 12 residues in the CDR3. Deletions cut 0 bases from V and 11 bases from J, with 10 bases between.

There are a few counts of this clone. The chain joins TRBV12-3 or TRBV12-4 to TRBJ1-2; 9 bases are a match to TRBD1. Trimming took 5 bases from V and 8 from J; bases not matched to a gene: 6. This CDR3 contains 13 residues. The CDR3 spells CASSAGTGQGYTF. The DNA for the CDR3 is TGTGCCAGCAGTGCCGGGACAGGGCAAGGCTACACCTTC.

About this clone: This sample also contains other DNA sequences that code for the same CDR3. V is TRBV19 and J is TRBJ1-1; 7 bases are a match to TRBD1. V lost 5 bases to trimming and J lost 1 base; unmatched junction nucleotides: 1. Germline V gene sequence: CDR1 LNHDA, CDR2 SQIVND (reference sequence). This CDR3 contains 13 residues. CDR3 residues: CASSRTGNTEAFF. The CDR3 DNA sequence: TGTGCCAGTAGTCGGACAGGGAACACTGAAGCTTTCTTT.